The clone carrying this TCR beta chain was recorded a few times. The antigen is not known. For TCR beta, libraries came from iRepertoire HTBI primers and Arm-PCR of CDR3 regions. TCRdb recomputed calls from the multiplex PCR reads with MiXCR, one row per CDR3 protein. Seen here are about 530,000 distinct CDR3 sequences, about 15% observed once, and the top ten hold 20% to 25%. The V and J ends lost 4 bases and 2 bases, in that order; junction bases with no gene match: 8. The CDR3 is 16 residues long. The germline V gene encodes CDR1 SGHKS and CDR2 YYEKEE (reference sequence). Time point meaning: newly diagnosed GD, antithyroid drugs for less than 3 months. PBMC RNA served as the TCR library source. Collection of peripheral blood (about 10 milliliters) was done using EDTA tubes. The sample originates from a study of regulatory T cells in long-lasting Graves disease. Points from the study as a whole: Persistent disease was associated with favored TRBV28 usage and with favored use of TRBJ1-2 and TRBJ2-5.

This same sample was also part of a study on T cells in Graves' hyperthyroidism and ophthalmopathy. Per that paper: An initial round of RT-PCR targeting the TCR CDR3 relied on the HTBI primer set. The model predicted ophthalmopathy a median around 6.5 months before onset.

This sequence joins TRBV5-5 and TRBJ1-3, with 8 bases lining up with TRBD1. The sequences come from peripheral blood mononuclear cells (PBMCs), collected at new diagnosis, from a patient treated with antithyroid drugs. The receptor was isolated from a woman between 40 and 65 years old with Graves disease. This CDR3 reads CASSGVTGGPGNTIYF. The CDR3, as DNA: TGTGCCAGCAGCGGGGTCACAGGGGGACCTGGAAACACCATATATTTT.